This T cell receptor (beta chain) was captured by sequencing in a study of cytomegalovirus exposure and HLA in healthy donors. Study-level results: Specific recognition of CMV antigens was confirmed in vitro for a few chains (all CMV-associated). High sensitivity and specificity were reportedly achieved when the classifier diagnosed cytomegalovirus status. The investigators catalogued 150 to 200 TCR beta chains as cytomegalovirus-associated.

As to this clone: Its antigen remains unidentified.

The CDR3 has 13 residues. Germline CDR1 is WNHNN and CDR2 is SYGVQD (reference sequence). With 8 bases removed from V and 1 base from J, the gap between germline ends came to 10 bases. TCRdb's table, derived via immunoSEQ multiplex PCR, lists solely in-frame clones and lacks some. Of 150,000 to 200,000 clones detected, about 81% appear once; the ten largest clones hold about 1.2%. This chain joins TRBV10-1 and TRBJ2-3, with D hard to call. The specimen was PBMCs. The receptor was isolated from a woman aged 30 to 39 in good health and CMV-seronegative. This chain's CDR3 is CASPAEGTDTQYF. CDR3 nucleotide sequence: TGCGCCAGCCCGGCAGAGGGCACAGATACGCAGTATTTT.